Listed below are T cell receptor beta chains from one sample, sequenced in a study of T cell changes during pregnancy in multiple sclerosis. The table came from immunoSEQ multiplex PCR; TCRdb's copy has only in-frame clones and leaves some out. The table shows 95,000 to 110,000 clones, with about 91% occurring only once. The sample was peripheral blood, taken after pregnancy. The receptors originated from a female donor with multiple sclerosis, enrolled in a pregnancy study. Each CDR3 is given with its conserved first and last residue. Fields, in order: V gene, J gene, D gene, clone size, CDR3 protein, CDR3 DNA. A D gene is named only where the DNA matches it firmly. A clone size is listed for some rows: how often the clone was seen (once, few, many), or a class if it is expanded.

v_call: TRBV4-2
j_call: TRBJ2-5
d_call: NA
clone_size: NA
cdr3_aa: CASSQEVLTAKETQYF
cdr3_nt: TGTGCCAGCAGCCAAGAAGTTCTGACAGCTAAAGAGACCCAGTACTTC

v_call: TRBV2
j_call: TRBJ1-1
d_call: NA
clone_size: NA
cdr3_aa: CARSGQNTEAFF
cdr3_nt: TGTGCCAGAAGCGGGCAAAACACTGAAGCTTTCTTT

v_call: TRBV27
j_call: TRBJ2-2
d_call: TRBD1
clone_size: NA
cdr3_aa: CASRKQGAMTGELFF
cdr3_nt: TGTGCCAGCAGGAAACAGGGGGCTATGACCGGGGAGCTGTTTTTT

v_call: TRBV5-1
j_call: TRBJ2-3
d_call: TRBD1
clone_size: NA
cdr3_aa: CASSLAEGTGPQYF
cdr3_nt: TGCGCCAGCAGCTTGGCCGAGGGGACAGGGCCGCAGTATTTT

v_call: TRBV11-1
j_call: TRBJ2-7
d_call: NA
clone_size: NA
cdr3_aa: CASSLGSHQVYEQYF
cdr3_nt: TGTGCCAGCAGCTTAGGGTCCCATCAGGTTTACGAGCAGTACTTC

v_call: TRBV6-5
j_call: TRBJ2-7
d_call: TRBD1
clone_size: once
cdr3_aa: CASSWGTASYEQYF
cdr3_nt: TGTGCCAGCAGTTGGGGGACAGCGTCCTACGAGCAGTACTTC

v_call: TRBV28
j_call: TRBJ1-2
d_call: NA
clone_size: NA
cdr3_aa: CASRGVEGVFGYTF
cdr3_nt: TGTGCCAGCCGGGGGGTGGAAGGGGTCTTTGGCTACACCTTC

v_call: TRBV5-1
j_call: TRBJ2-1
d_call: TRBD1
clone_size: NA
cdr3_aa: CASSLTGQGTDEQFF
cdr3_nt: TGCGCCAGCAGCTTGACCGGACAGGGGACGGATGAGCAGTTCTTC

v_call: TRBV5-5
j_call: TRBJ2-5
d_call: NA
clone_size: NA
cdr3_aa: CASTLARTNQETQYF
cdr3_nt: TGTGCCAGCACTCTTGCAAGAACAAACCAAGAGACCCAGTACTTC

v_call: TRBV6-5
j_call: TRBJ2-5
d_call: TRBD1
clone_size: NA
cdr3_aa: CASSYSGDRGFGTQYF
cdr3_nt: TGTGCCAGCAGTTACTCGGGGGACAGGGGTTTTGGGACCCAGTACTTC

v_call: TRBV29-1
j_call: TRBJ2-7
d_call: TRBD2
clone_size: NA
cdr3_aa: CSVERREGQGEQYF
cdr3_nt: TGCAGCGTTGAAAGGCGGGAGGGCCAAGGCGAGCAGTACTTC

v_call: TRBV2
j_call: TRBJ1-1
d_call: NA
clone_size: NA
cdr3_aa: CASAYRVMNTEAFF
cdr3_nt: TGTGCCAGCGCGTACAGGGTTATGAACACTGAAGCTTTCTTT

v_call: TRBV5-4
j_call: TRBJ2-2
d_call: TRBD2
clone_size: NA
cdr3_aa: CASSLDSGGARTGELFF
cdr3_nt: TGTGCCAGCAGCTTAGACAGCGGGGGGGCGAGGACCGGGGAGCTGTTTTTT

v_call: TRBV29-1
j_call: TRBJ1-1
d_call: NA
clone_size: NA
cdr3_aa: CSVDRVLSTEAFF
cdr3_nt: TGCAGCGTTGACAGGGTTCTGAGCACTGAAGCTTTCTTT

v_call: TRBV5-1
j_call: TRBJ2-2
d_call: NA
clone_size: NA
cdr3_aa: CASSLAQSGELFF
cdr3_nt: TGCGCCAGCAGCTTGGCACAGTCCGGGGAGCTGTTTTTT

v_call: TRBV6-5
j_call: TRBJ2-2
d_call: NA
clone_size: NA
cdr3_aa: CASRVRSGNTGELFF
cdr3_nt: TGTGCCAGCAGAGTACGGTCGGGGAACACCGGGGAGCTGTTTTTT

v_call: TRBV9
j_call: TRBJ1-5
d_call: TRBD1
clone_size: once
cdr3_aa: CASSVEAGGNGNQPQHF
cdr3_nt: TGTGCCAGCAGCGTAGAGGCAGGGGGCAACGGCAATCAGCCCCAGCATTTT

v_call: TRBV7-6
j_call: TRBJ1-4
d_call: NA
clone_size: few
cdr3_aa: CASSLDISGEKLFF
cdr3_nt: TGTGCCAGCAGCTTAGATATCTCGGGTGAAAAACTGTTTTTT

v_call: TRBV9
j_call: TRBJ2-7
d_call: TRBD2
clone_size: NA
cdr3_aa: CASSLAGGSSYEQYF
cdr3_nt: TGTGCCAGCTCCTTAGCGGGAGGGAGCTCCTACGAGCAGTACTTC

v_call: TRBV7-8
j_call: TRBJ2-2
d_call: TRBD1
clone_size: NA
cdr3_aa: CASSSLRGRGTGELFF
cdr3_nt: TGTGCCAGCAGCTCCCTGAGGGGGCGCGGGACCGGGGAGCTGTTTTTT

v_call: TRBV11-2
j_call: TRBJ1-6
d_call: TRBD1
clone_size: NA
cdr3_aa: CASSLDRDSGNSPLHF
cdr3_nt: TGTGCCAGCAGCTTAGATAGGGACAGCGGGAATTCACCCCTCCACTTT

v_call: TRBV28
j_call: TRBJ2-1
d_call: TRBD2
clone_size: NA
cdr3_aa: CASSAASGSYNEQFF
cdr3_nt: TGTGCCAGCAGTGCCGCTAGCGGGAGTTACAATGAGCAGTTCTTC

v_call: TRBV5-4
j_call: TRBJ2-3
d_call: TRBD2
clone_size: NA
cdr3_aa: CASSRGDLSYF
cdr3_nt: TGTGCCAGCAGCCGGGGGGACCTATCGTATTTT

v_call: TRBV5-1
j_call: TRBJ2-3
d_call: NA
clone_size: NA
cdr3_aa: CASSLVAGMVSTDTQYF
cdr3_nt: TGCGCCAGCAGCTTGGTGGCAGGGATGGTGAGCACAGATACGCAGTATTTT

v_call: TRBV19
j_call: TRBJ1-2
d_call: TRBD1
clone_size: NA
cdr3_aa: CASSRTGTNYGYTF
cdr3_nt: TGTGCCAGTTCCAGGACAGGGACAAACTATGGCTACACCTTC

v_call: TRBV7-9
j_call: TRBJ2-5
d_call: TRBD1
clone_size: NA
cdr3_aa: CASSDGDRVLQETQYF
cdr3_nt: TGTGCCAGCAGCGATGGGGACAGGGTGCTACAAGAGACCCAGTACTTC

v_call: TRBV5-5
j_call: TRBJ2-7
d_call: NA
clone_size: NA
cdr3_aa: CASSLEIPYEQYF
cdr3_nt: TGTGCCAGCAGCCTTGAGATACCCTACGAGCAGTACTTC

v_call: TRBV27
j_call: TRBJ2-4
d_call: TRBD1
clone_size: NA
cdr3_aa: CASRYWTGAKNIQYF
cdr3_nt: TGTGCCAGCAGGTACTGGACAGGGGCCAAAAACATTCAGTACTTC

v_call: TRBV4-2
j_call: TRBJ2-1
d_call: NA
clone_size: NA
cdr3_aa: CASSPGLSSYNEQFF
cdr3_nt: TGTGCCAGCAGCCCTGGACTGTCTTCCTACAATGAGCAGTTCTTC

v_call: TRBV9
j_call: TRBJ1-3
d_call: TRBD1
clone_size: once
cdr3_aa: CASSARRQGDINTIYF
cdr3_nt: TGTGCCAGCAGCGCTCGGAGGCAGGGGGATATAAACACCATATATTTT

v_call: TRBV28
j_call: TRBJ2-2
d_call: TRBD2
clone_size: NA
cdr3_aa: CASRLAGTGELFF
cdr3_nt: TGTGCCAGCCGACTAGCAGGCACCGGGGAGCTGTTTTTT

v_call: TRBV7-9
j_call: TRBJ1-2
d_call: TRBD1
clone_size: NA
cdr3_aa: CASSGQDRERYGYTF
cdr3_nt: TGTGCCAGCAGCGGACAGGACAGGGAGCGCTATGGCTACACCTTC

v_call: TRBV6-1
j_call: TRBJ1-6
d_call: TRBD1
clone_size: NA
cdr3_aa: CASSGGDRPNSPLHF
cdr3_nt: TGTGCCAGCAGTGGGGGGGACAGACCGAATTCACCCCTCCACTTT

v_call: TRBV5-1
j_call: TRBJ1-2
d_call: TRBD1
clone_size: NA
cdr3_aa: CASSLEGTANYGYTF
cdr3_nt: TGCGCCAGCAGCTTGGAAGGGACAGCTAACTATGGCTACACCTTC

v_call: TRBV27
j_call: TRBJ2-7
d_call: TRBD1
clone_size: NA
cdr3_aa: CASSGDRGLKEQYF
cdr3_nt: TGTGCCAGCAGTGGGGACAGGGGGCTCAAAGAGCAGTACTTC

v_call: TRBV6-5
j_call: TRBJ2-7
d_call: NA
clone_size: NA
cdr3_aa: CASSYSEGISYEQYF
cdr3_nt: TGTGCCAGCAGTTACTCGGAGGGAATCTCCTACGAGCAGTACTTC

v_call: TRBV18
j_call: TRBJ1-5
d_call: TRBD1
clone_size: NA
cdr3_aa: CASSPTGTNRPQHF
cdr3_nt: TGTGCCAGCTCACCGACAGGGACGAACCGGCCCCAGCATTTT

v_call: TRBV27
j_call: TRBJ2-5
d_call: NA
clone_size: NA
cdr3_aa: CASSPLRGGDGQYF
cdr3_nt: TGTGCCAGCAGTCCCCTGAGGGGGGGGGATGGCCAGTACTTC

v_call: TRBV10-3
j_call: TRBJ2-1
d_call: TRBD1
clone_size: NA
cdr3_aa: CAIGAGTDNYNEQFF
cdr3_nt: TGTGCCATCGGAGCCGGGACAGATAACTACAATGAGCAGTTCTTC

v_call: TRBV9
j_call: TRBJ1-2
d_call: NA
clone_size: NA
cdr3_aa: CASSARQDRDFYGYTF
cdr3_nt: TGTGCCAGCAGCGCCCGACAGGACCGGGATTTCTATGGCTACACCTTC

v_call: TRBV27
j_call: TRBJ2-3
d_call: NA
clone_size: NA
cdr3_aa: CASAQGTDTQYF
cdr3_nt: TGTGCCAGCGCCCAGGGTACAGATACGCAGTATTTT

v_call: TRBV30
j_call: TRBJ2-5
d_call: TRBD2
clone_size: NA
cdr3_aa: CACSSGAGLAGVLETQYF
cdr3_nt: TGTGCCTGTTCGTCGGGCGCCGGACTAGCGGGAGTTTTAGAGACCCAGTACTTC

v_call: TRBV10-2
j_call: TRBJ2-2
d_call: NA
clone_size: NA
cdr3_aa: CASSAPAGSVWTGELFF
cdr3_nt: TGCGCCAGCAGTGCCCCGGCGGGGTCGGTTTGGACCGGGGAGCTGTTTTTT